In this sample, the clone carrying this TCR beta chain turned up once. The antigen is undetermined. V shed 5 bases and J shed 5 bases, with 18 bases lying between them. CDR1 is SGHAT and CDR2 is FQNNGV in the germline V gene. There are 15 residues in the CDR3. The sequenced template was RNA, covering the TCR beta CDR3 region. After a first-round RT-PCR with HTBI primers, a second-round multiplex PCR was run. TCRdb re-called the multiplex PCR reads with MiXCR, one entry per CDR3 protein. The data show about 370,000 distinct CDR3 sequences, approximately 20% seen once. The data belong to a study of Graves' ophthalmopathy and Graves' hyperthyroidism. Study-wide results and limits: Most thyroid-expanded clonotypes exceeding 0.001 frequency were also found in blood. For predicting ophthalmopathy progression, the model had 70.59% sensitivity and approximately 77% specificity.

Disease in donors with ophthalmopathy had moderate-to-severe activity, CAS ≥3, NOSPECS ≥4 and under 3 months' duration. Clinical symptoms, serum thyroxine, TRAb, thyroid ultrasound and orbital computed tomography were relied on for diagnosis. The clonotype comes from a woman between 18 and 29 years old with Graves' ophthalmopathy. The source material was peripheral blood. This chain joins TRBV11-2 and TRBJ2-5; D possibly uses TRBD1 or TRBD2 (5 bases each). The CDR3 loop is CASSLGTSRWETQYF. CDR3 bases: TGTGCCAGCAGCCTCGGGACCAGCCGGTGGGAGACCCAGTACTTC.